This TCR beta chain was observed in a study of blood T cell repertoires in COVID-19. In germline, CDR1 is SGHDT, CDR2 YYEEEE. After removal of 4 bases from V and 2 bases from J, the junction contained 8 bases not matched to a gene. This CDR3 is 15 amino acids long. The repertoire was sequenced with immunoSEQ multiplex PCR; TCRdb's copy has only in-frame clones and lacks some. Of roughly 180,000 clones in the sample, approximately 81% are singletons; the top ten hold about 10%. The V gene is TRBV5-6, the J gene TRBJ1-1; 7 positions match TRBD1. This sequence originates from a woman older than 75 with active or convalescent COVID-19. The specimen was peripheral blood. Here the CDR3 reads CASSAGTAGNTEAFF. The CDR3 DNA sequence: TGTGCCAGCAGCGCAGGGACAGCAGGTAACACTGAAGCTTTCTTT.